The rows below give T cell receptor beta chains drawn from one sample of a study of neurological immune-mediated disorders. Via MiXCR, TCRdb re-called the 5' RACE reads, giving one row per CDR3 protein. The repertoire holds 84,000 or so distinct CDR3 sequences, with around 4.7% as singletons. The specimen sequenced was PBMCs. Receptors originate from a woman aged 55-70 years with multiple sclerosis. The CDR3 runs from the conserved cysteine through the conserved F or W. The D gene is left open where the match is weak. Clone size is not always given. Where it is, it says once, few, many or a class for expanded clones.

d_gene: TRBD2
v_gene: TRBV5-1
abundance: many
j_gene: TRBJ2-5
CDR3nt: TGCGCCAGCAGCTTGGCCGCATTAGCGGGGGCTCAAGAGACCCAGTACTTC
CDR3aa: CASSLAALAGAQETQYF

d_gene: -
v_gene: TRBV28
abundance: many
j_gene: TRBJ2-1
CDR3nt: TGTGCCAGCAGTTTTATGAGGGGAGGGGGCGACCAGTCGTTCTTC
CDR3aa: CASSFMRGGGDQSFF

d_gene: -
v_gene: TRBV7-9
abundance: many
j_gene: TRBJ2-2
CDR3nt: TGTGCCAGCAGCTTAGCCCAGGGTCCGAACACCGGGGAGCTGTTTTTT
CDR3aa: CASSLAQGPNTGELFF

d_gene: TRBD1
v_gene: TRBV5-1
abundance: many
j_gene: TRBJ1-5
CDR3nt: TGCGCCAGCAGCGTGTCCGGGACAGGGGAGCGGAACCAGCCCCAGCATTTT
CDR3aa: CASSVSGTGERNQPQHF

d_gene: -
v_gene: TRBV7-2
abundance: many
j_gene: TRBJ1-1
CDR3nt: TGTGCCAGCAGCTTAGTGGGCAGCGCGAACACTGAAGCTTTCTTT
CDR3aa: CASSLVGSANTEAFF

d_gene: TRBD2
v_gene: TRBV28
abundance: many
j_gene: TRBJ2-5
CDR3nt: TGTGCCAGCAGCCGGCTAGCGGGGAGGTCCGAGACCCAGTACTTC
CDR3aa: CASSRLAGRSETQYF

d_gene: -
v_gene: TRBV6-1
abundance: many
j_gene: TRBJ2-1
CDR3nt: TGTGCCAGCGAGGGGTGGGTGTACAATGAGCAGTTCTTC
CDR3aa: CASEGWVYNEQFF

d_gene: -
v_gene: TRBV12-3/TRBV12-4
abundance: many
j_gene: TRBJ2-5
CDR3nt: TGTGCCAGCAGTTACGGGACTCTACAAGAGACCCAGTACTTC
CDR3aa: CASSYGTLQETQYF

d_gene: TRBD2
v_gene: TRBV7-9
abundance: many
j_gene: TRBJ2-4
CDR3nt: TGTGCCAGCAGCTTAGAGGTAGCGGGGGGTAAAAACATTCAGTACTTC
CDR3aa: CASSLEVAGGKNIQYF

d_gene: TRBD1
v_gene: TRBV11-1
abundance: many
j_gene: TRBJ2-2
CDR3nt: TGTGCCAGCAGCCTCGGGGACAGGGCGGACGGGGAGCTGTTTTTT
CDR3aa: CASSLGDRADGELFF

d_gene: -
v_gene: TRBV20-1
abundance: many
j_gene: TRBJ1-6
CDR3nt: TGCAGTGCTAGGCAGGACGCTTCACCCCTCCACTTT
CDR3aa: CSARQDASPLHF

d_gene: TRBD1
v_gene: TRBV7-2
abundance: many
j_gene: TRBJ2-3
CDR3nt: TGTGCCAGCAAGGGCAGGGGGAACACAGATACGCAGTATTTT
CDR3aa: CASKGRGNTDTQYF

d_gene: TRBD1
v_gene: TRBV5-1
abundance: many
j_gene: TRBJ2-1
CDR3nt: TGCGCCAGCAGCCCCGATACGCCCGGGTCGGCAGGGGGCTCCTACAATGAGCAGTTCTTC
CDR3aa: CASSPDTPGSAGGSYNEQFF

d_gene: TRBD1
v_gene: TRBV20-1
abundance: many
j_gene: TRBJ1-4
CDR3nt: TGCAGTGCTAACCGAGGGGGCTATAATGAAAAACTGTTTTTT
CDR3aa: CSANRGGYNEKLFF

d_gene: TRBD1
v_gene: TRBV19
abundance: many
j_gene: TRBJ2-7
CDR3nt: TGTGCCAGTAGCCATTCTAGGGCCGGGACAGCCTACGAGCAGTACTTC
CDR3aa: CASSHSRAGTAYEQYF

d_gene: TRBD1
v_gene: TRBV6-5
abundance: many
j_gene: TRBJ1-2
CDR3nt: TGTGCCAGCAGTTACCTGGCCCGGACAGGAAACTATGGCTACACCTTC
CDR3aa: CASSYLARTGNYGYTF

d_gene: TRBD2
v_gene: TRBV5-1
abundance: many
j_gene: TRBJ2-5
CDR3nt: TGCGCCAGCAGCTTGGCGGGGGGGCCCCAAGAGACCCAGTACTTC
CDR3aa: CASSLAGGPQETQYF

d_gene: -
v_gene: TRBV30
abundance: many
j_gene: TRBJ1-6
CDR3nt: TGTGCCTGGAGTGTATCGCCCTATAATTCACCCCTCCACTTT
CDR3aa: CAWSVSPYNSPLHF

d_gene: -
v_gene: TRBV9
abundance: many
j_gene: TRBJ2-3
CDR3nt: TGTGCCAGCAGCGTAGGACCCATGAGGGCGAAAAGCACAGATACGCAGTATTTT
CDR3aa: CASSVGPMRAKSTDTQYF

d_gene: -
v_gene: TRBV7-2
abundance: medium-sized
j_gene: TRBJ2-2
CDR3nt: TGTGCCAGCAGCCCCCGGGGCGGGAACACCGGGGAGCTGTTTTTT
CDR3aa: CASSPRGGNTGELFF

d_gene: -
v_gene: TRBV25-1
abundance: many
j_gene: TRBJ1-1
CDR3nt: TGTGCCAGCAGTGAATATAACGGGGGTAGTGAAGCTTTCTTT
CDR3aa: CASSEYNGGSEAFF

d_gene: -
v_gene: TRBV3-1
abundance: many
j_gene: TRBJ1-1
CDR3nt: TGTGCCAGCAGCCTGGGGACACAAGCTTTCTTT
CDR3aa: CASSLGTQAFF

d_gene: TRBD1
v_gene: TRBV7-7
abundance: many
j_gene: TRBJ1-1
CDR3nt: TGTGCCAGCAGCTTAGTTCCCACAGGGGCTAACACTGAAGCTTTCTTT
CDR3aa: CASSLVPTGANTEAFF

d_gene: TRBD1
v_gene: TRBV19
abundance: many
j_gene: TRBJ1-1
CDR3nt: TGTGCCAGTAGGACGGGACAGGACACTGAAGCTTTCTTT
CDR3aa: CASRTGQDTEAFF

d_gene: TRBD2
v_gene: TRBV5-6
abundance: many
j_gene: TRBJ2-3
CDR3nt: TGTGCCAGCAGCTTGATCCCTAGCGGGGGGGGCACAGATACGCAGTATTTT
CDR3aa: CASSLIPSGGGTDTQYF

d_gene: -
v_gene: TRBV6-5
abundance: many
j_gene: TRBJ1-1
CDR3nt: TGTGCCAGCAGTGAGATCAACACTGAAGCTTTCTTT
CDR3aa: CASSEINTEAFF

d_gene: TRBD2
v_gene: TRBV18
abundance: many
j_gene: TRBJ2-3
CDR3nt: TGTGCCAGCGTTACTAGCGGAGGAGATACGCAGTATTTT
CDR3aa: CASVTSGGDTQYF

d_gene: -
v_gene: TRBV12-3/TRBV12-4
abundance: many
j_gene: TRBJ1-5
CDR3nt: TGTGCCAGCAGTTTAGTAGGTCAGCCCCAGCATTTT
CDR3aa: CASSLVGQPQHF

d_gene: TRBD1
v_gene: TRBV5-1
abundance: many
j_gene: TRBJ2-3
CDR3nt: TGCGCCAGCAGCAAACTGCCGGGACAGGCAAACACAGATACGCAGTATTTT
CDR3aa: CASSKLPGQANTDTQYF

d_gene: -
v_gene: TRBV7-2
abundance: many
j_gene: TRBJ2-1
CDR3nt: TGTGCCAGCAGCTTACTGGGTAGAAATGAGCAGTTCTTC
CDR3aa: CASSLLGRNEQFF

d_gene: -
v_gene: TRBV19
abundance: -
j_gene: TRBJ2-6
CDR3nt: TGTGCCAGTAGTATTGTGGGGACTGGGGCCAACGTCCTGACTTTC
CDR3aa: CASSIVGTGANVLTF

d_gene: -
v_gene: TRBV30
abundance: many
j_gene: TRBJ1-2
CDR3nt: TGTGCCTGGAGTGGGGGACGGGACTATGGCTACACCTTC
CDR3aa: CAWSGGRDYGYTF

d_gene: TRBD2
v_gene: TRBV7-9
abundance: many
j_gene: TRBJ2-1
CDR3nt: TGTGCCAGCAGCCTAACTAGCGGTGAGCAGTTCTTC
CDR3aa: CASSLTSGEQFF

d_gene: TRBD2
v_gene: TRBV27
abundance: few
j_gene: TRBJ2-2
CDR3nt: TGTGCCAGCAGTTCCCTACCCGGACTAGCGGGGGGGTCCGGGGAGCTGTTTTTT
CDR3aa: CASSSLPGLAGGSGELFF

d_gene: -
v_gene: TRBV5-1
abundance: many
j_gene: TRBJ2-5
CDR3nt: TGCGCCAGCAGCTGGACGGGTGGGGAGGTGACCCAGTACTTC
CDR3aa: CASSWTGGEVTQYF

d_gene: -
v_gene: TRBV5-6
abundance: many
j_gene: TRBJ2-7
CDR3nt: TGTGCCAGCAGCAATCGGATACCCGCCTACGAGCAGTACTTC
CDR3aa: CASSNRIPAYEQYF

d_gene: -
v_gene: TRBV12-3/TRBV12-4
abundance: many
j_gene: TRBJ2-7
CDR3nt: TGTGCCAGCTCCGGGACAACGACCTACGAGCAGTACTTC
CDR3aa: CASSGTTTYEQYF

d_gene: -
v_gene: TRBV20-1
abundance: many
j_gene: TRBJ1-2
CDR3nt: TGCAGTGCTAAAAACAGCCGCGGCTACACCTTC
CDR3aa: CSAKNSRGYTF

d_gene: -
v_gene: TRBV18
abundance: many
j_gene: TRBJ1-1
CDR3nt: TGTGCCAGCTCACCGTGGCAGGCAGGAGGCATGAACACTGAAGCTTTCTTT
CDR3aa: CASSPWQAGGMNTEAFF

d_gene: -
v_gene: TRBV7-9
abundance: many
j_gene: TRBJ1-4
CDR3nt: TGTGCCAGCAGCCTCGGAATCGAGGAAAAACTGTTTTTT
CDR3aa: CASSLGIEEKLFF

d_gene: -
v_gene: TRBV4-1
abundance: many
j_gene: TRBJ1-1
CDR3nt: TGCGCCAGCAGCCAAGATCCTGTAGGGCACGTTGAAGCTTTCTTT
CDR3aa: CASSQDPVGHVEAFF

d_gene: -
v_gene: TRBV5-1
abundance: many
j_gene: TRBJ1-1
CDR3nt: TGCGCCAGCAGTGAGGGGGGGTTCACTGAAGCTTTCTTT
CDR3aa: CASSEGGFTEAFF

d_gene: -
v_gene: TRBV12-3/TRBV12-4
abundance: many
j_gene: TRBJ1-2
CDR3nt: TGTGCCAGCAGTTTCCCGTCGGGGGGTACGGATGGCTACACCTTC
CDR3aa: CASSFPSGGTDGYTF

d_gene: -
v_gene: TRBV10-3
abundance: -
j_gene: TRBJ2-1
CDR3nt: TGTGCCATCAGTCACCCGGGGGGCGATGAGCAGTTCTTC
CDR3aa: CAISHPGGDEQFF

d_gene: TRBD2
v_gene: TRBV18
abundance: few
j_gene: TRBJ2-5
CDR3nt: TGTGCCAGCTCACCCTCTAGCGGCGTTCCGGAGACCCAGTACTTC
CDR3aa: CASSPSSGVPETQYF

d_gene: TRBD1
v_gene: TRBV14
abundance: many
j_gene: TRBJ2-2
CDR3nt: TGTGCCAGCAGCCCTCGGACAGGGAACACCGGGGAGCTGTTTTTT
CDR3aa: CASSPRTGNTGELFF

d_gene: TRBD1
v_gene: TRBV5-1
abundance: many
j_gene: TRBJ2-1
CDR3nt: TGCGCCAGCAGCCGGACGGGACAGGGGGCTAATGAGCAGTTCTTC
CDR3aa: CASSRTGQGANEQFF